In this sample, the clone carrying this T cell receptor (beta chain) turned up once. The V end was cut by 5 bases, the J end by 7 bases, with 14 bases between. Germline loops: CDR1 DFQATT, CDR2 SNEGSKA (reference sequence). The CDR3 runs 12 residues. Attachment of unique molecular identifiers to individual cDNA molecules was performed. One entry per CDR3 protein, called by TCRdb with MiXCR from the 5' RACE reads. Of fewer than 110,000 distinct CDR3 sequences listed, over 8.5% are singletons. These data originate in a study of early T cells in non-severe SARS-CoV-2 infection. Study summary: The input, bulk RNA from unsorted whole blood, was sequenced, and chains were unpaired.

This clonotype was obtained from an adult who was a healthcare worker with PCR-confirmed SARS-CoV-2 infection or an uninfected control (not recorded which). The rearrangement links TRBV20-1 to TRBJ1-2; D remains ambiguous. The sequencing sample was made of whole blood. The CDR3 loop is CSAFYPKLGYTF. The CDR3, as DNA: TGCAGTGCTTTCTACCCCAAGCTTGGCTACACCTTC.